Each of the 5 T cell receptor beta chains below was sequenced from the same sample in a study of blood T cell repertoires in COVID-19. The method was immunoSEQ multiplex PCR; TCRdb's version includes in-frame clones alone and lacks a portion of them. Of about 130,000 clones detected, 90% to 95% appear once; the ten largest clones hold around 2.2%. The sequenced material came from peripheral blood. These receptors came from a man aged 50-60 years with COVID-19, enrolled during active disease.

The chain is built from TRBV23-1 and TRBJ2-7, with 7 bases aligning to TRBD1. TRBV23-1 is marked as an open reading frame, function uncertain. Losses at the gene ends were 0 bases for V and 3 bases for J; bases not matched to a gene: 2. There are 14 residues in the CDR3. The DNA for the CDR3 is TGCGCCAGCAGTCAATCAGGGACAGACTACGAGCAGTACGTC. Its protein is CASSQSGTDYEQYV.

V is TRBV7-6 and J is TRBJ2-1, with D possibly TRBD2 on 5 matching bases. V was clipped by 5 bases and J by 9 bases, with 14 bases between them. This CDR3 is 13 amino acids long. Germline V lookup: CDR1 SGHVS, CDR2 FNYEAQ. This CDR3 reads CASSASLGSEQFF. In DNA, the CDR3 is TGTGCCAGCAGCGCATCGTTGGGGAGTGAGCAGTTCTTC.

The V gene is TRBV20-1, the J gene TRBJ2-1; 10 bases line up with TRBD2. This CDR3 is built from 15 residues. After removal of 3 bases from V and 8 bases from J, the junction contained 10 bases not matched to a gene. Per germline, CDR1 DFQATT and CDR2 SNEGSKA (reference sequence). In nucleotides, the CDR3 is TGCAGTGCTAGTCCACTAGCGGGGTTTGTGTATGAGCAGTTCTTC. Amino acid sequence: CSASPLAGFVYEQFF.

The chain joins TRBV29-1 to TRBJ2-1, with D possibly matching TRBD2 (6 bases). Trimming pared 2 bases from V and 6 bases from J, leaving 14 bases between. The CDR3 consists of 14 residues. Germline lookup yields CDR1 SQVTM and CDR2 ANQGSEA. The CDR3 loop is CSVEISGLGNEQFF. The CDR3 DNA follows: TGCAGCGTTGAAATTAGCGGCTTAGGCAATGAGCAGTTCTTC.

This rearrangement joins TRBV7-6 to TRBJ2-3, with 14 positions matching TRBD2. Trimming cost V 0 bases and J 5 bases; bases outside gene matches: 4. Germline-derived CDR1 and CDR2 are SGHVS and FNYEAQ. The CDR3 runs 17 residues. The CDR3 nucleotides are TGTGCCAGCAGCTTAGCGACTAGCGGGAGGGTGGGAGATACGCAGTATTTT. Protein product: CASSLATSGRVGDTQYF.